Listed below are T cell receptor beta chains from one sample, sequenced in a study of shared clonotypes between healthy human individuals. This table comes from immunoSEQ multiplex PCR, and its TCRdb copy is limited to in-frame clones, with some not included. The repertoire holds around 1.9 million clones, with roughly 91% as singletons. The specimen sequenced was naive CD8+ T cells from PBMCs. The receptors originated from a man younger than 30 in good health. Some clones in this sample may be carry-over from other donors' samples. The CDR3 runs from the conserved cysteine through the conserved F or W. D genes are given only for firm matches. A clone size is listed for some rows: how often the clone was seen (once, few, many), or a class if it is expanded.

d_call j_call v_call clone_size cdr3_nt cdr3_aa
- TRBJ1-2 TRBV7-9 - TGTGCCAGCAGCTTAGACTTTGGCTACACCTTC CASSLDFGYTF
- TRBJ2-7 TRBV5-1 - TGCGCCAGCAGCTTTTCGGGGTACGAGCAGTACTTC CASSFSGYEQYF
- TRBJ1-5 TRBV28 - TGTGCCAGCGGGAGGGATCAGCCCCAGCATTTT CASGRDQPQHF
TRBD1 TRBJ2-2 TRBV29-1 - TGCAGCGTTGAGGCGGCAGGGGGCATCGGGGAGCTGTTTTTT CSVEAAGGIGELFF
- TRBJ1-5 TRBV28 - TGTGCCAGCAGTAGGGGCCGGGGAACCGGTGGCAATCAGCCCCAGCATTTT CASSRGRGTGGNQPQHF
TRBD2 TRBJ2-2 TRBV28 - TGTGCCAGCAGTTCTGCTAGCGGGAGTGACACCGGGGAGCTGTTTTTT CASSSASGSDTGELFF
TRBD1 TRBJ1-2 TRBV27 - TGTGCCAGCAGTTCTCGCCAGGGGGCAGGTGGTGGCTACACCTTC CASSSRQGAGGGYTF
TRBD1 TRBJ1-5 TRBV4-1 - TGCGCCAGCAGCCAAGGCGTCACAATTGGGACAGGGGATCAGCCCCAGCATTTT CASSQGVTIGTGDQPQHF
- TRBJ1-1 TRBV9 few TGTGCCAGCAGCGTAGATTGGAACACTGAAGCTTTCTTT CASSVDWNTEAFF
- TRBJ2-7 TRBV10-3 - TGTGCCATCAGTGATTCACCGGGGTCCGACTACGAGCAGTACTTC CAISDSPGSDYEQYF
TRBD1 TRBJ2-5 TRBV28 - TGTGCCAGCAGGACTCTCAGGGGGCAGGAGACCCAGTACTTC CASRTLRGQETQYF
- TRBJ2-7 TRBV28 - TGTGCCAGCAGTTTGGGGGCCCGGGAGCAGTACTTC CASSLGAREQYF
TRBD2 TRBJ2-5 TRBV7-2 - TGTGCCAGCAGCCCAACCCGACTAGCGGGGATAGGAGAGACCCAGTACTTC CASSPTRLAGIGETQYF
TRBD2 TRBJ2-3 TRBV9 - TGTGCCAGCAGCGTAGCCTCCGGTCGCCGGTTTAGCGGGAGCGCGGATACGCAGTATTTT CASSVASGRRFSGSADTQYF
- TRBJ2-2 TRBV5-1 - TGCGCCAGCAGCTCGAACCCGTACCGACAGGACGACGGGGAGCTGTTTTTT CASSSNPYRQDDGELFF
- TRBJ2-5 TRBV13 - TGTGCCAGCAGCTTAAAAGCTGAACGGGCAGAGACCCAGTACTTC CASSLKAERAETQYF
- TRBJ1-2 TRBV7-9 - TGTGCCAGCAGCAGAGCCACTAGACAGTTTAATAACTATGGCTACACCTTC CASSRATRQFNNYGYTF
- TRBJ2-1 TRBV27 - TGTGCCAGCAAGGCGAGGGTCAATGAGCAGTTCTTC CASKARVNEQFF
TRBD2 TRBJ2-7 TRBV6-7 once TGTGCCAGCCCCACTAGCGGGAGTTACGAGCAGTACTTC CASPTSGSYEQYF
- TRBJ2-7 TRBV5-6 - TGTGCCAGCAGCCCCGGGGCGCGCTACGAGCAGTACTTC CASSPGARYEQYF
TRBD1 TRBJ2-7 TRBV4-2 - TGTGCCAGCAGCGAGGACAGGATAGTCAACGAGCAGTACTTC CASSEDRIVNEQYF
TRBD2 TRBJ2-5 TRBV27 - TGTGCCAGCAGAAGCGGGAGGGAGACCCAGTACTTC CASRSGRETQYF
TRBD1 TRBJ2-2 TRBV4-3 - TGCGCCAGCAGCCAGCGAGACAGGGGGCATCGGACCGGGGAGCTGTTTTTT CASSQRDRGHRTGELFF